Presented here are 18 T cell receptor beta chains from one specimen sequenced in a study of blood T cells in healthy people across ages. A sample-barcoded 5' primer and a J-beta primer mix were used in a second PCR of roughly 7 to 11 cycles. TCRdb re-analysed the 5' RACE reads in MiXCR, keeping a single row per CDR3 protein. The sample contains fewer than 900,000 distinct CDR3 sequences, roughly two fifths of which appear only once. Sequences were obtained from blood. The receptors here all came from an older woman in good health.

This clonotype was seen only a few times. The J gene is TRBJ2-1, the V gene TRBV7-8; 15 bases match TRBD2. Germline V gives CDR1 SGHVS, CDR2 FQNEAQ. There are 17 residues in the CDR3. Losses at the gene ends were 5 bases for V and 3 bases for J; bases not matched to a gene: 5. The CDR3 here is CASSPRTSGGVYNEQFF. The CDR3 region has the DNA TGTGCCAGCAGCCCAAGGACTAGCGGGGGGGTCTACAATGAGCAGTTCTTC.

The chain carries TRBV5-5 and TRBJ1-6, with D tentatively TRBD1 (5 bases). Germline loops: CDR1 SGHKS, CDR2 YYEKEE (reference sequence). V was pared by 0 bases and J by 12 bases, with 16 bases between. This CDR3 has 15 residues. CDR3 region: CASSLEVGRVEPLHF. As DNA, the CDR3 is TGTGCCAGCAGCTTGGAAGTGGGACGAGTTGAACCCCTCCACTTT.

The gene calls are TRBV7-2 and TRBJ2-1, with D possibly being TRBD1 or TRBD2 (5 bases each). Germline CDR1 reads SGHTA; CDR2 reads FQGNSA. CDR3 size: 14 residues. V lost 4 bases and J 4 bases, leaving 11 bases between the germline ends. DNA of the CDR3: TGTGCCAGCAGCTCCCCGGGGCGATACAATGAGCAGTTCTTC. Residues: CASSSPGRYNEQFF.

With respect to this clonotype: An end of the junction differs from the germline gene, which may be a read error. This chain joins TRBV27 and TRBJ1-5; D ambiguous. The germline V gene has CDR1 MNHEY and CDR2 SMNVEV (reference sequence). The CDR3 totals 15 residues. CDR3 in amino acids: CASSLGAGSNQPRHF. CDR3 nucleotides: TGTGCCAGCAGTTTAGGCGCGGGCAGCAATCAGCCCCGGCATTTT.

The V and J genes are TRBV25-1 and TRBJ1-3; 10 bases fit TRBD1. Per the germline V gene, CDR1 is MGHDK and CDR2 is SYGVNS. With 4 bases clipped from V and 5 bases from J, the junction kept 8 bases outside the gene matches. The CDR3 extends over 16 amino acids. The CDR3 loop reads CASSGRDRGSRNTIYF. Written as DNA, the CDR3 is TGTGCCAGCAGTGGCCGGGACAGGGGTTCTCGAAACACCATATATTTT.

The genes are TRBV27 and TRBJ2-1; TRBD2 agrees at 10 bases. The end of the DNA aligns better with TRBJ2-7, so the J call may be wrong. The CDR3 spans 17 residues. Germline loops: CDR1 MNHEY, CDR2 SMNVEV (reference sequence). This chain's CDR3 is CASRRTRAGGHYNEQYF. The CDR3 bases are TGTGCCAGCAGACGCACTAGAGCGGGGGGGCATTACAATGAGCAGTACTTC.

The J gene is TRBJ2-7, the V gene TRBV2; D might be TRBD1 or TRBD2, each matching 7 bases. The J call may be in error: the DNA end matches TRBJ2-5 better. CDR1 is SNHLY and CDR2 is FYNNEI in the germline V gene. CDR3 length equals 14 residues. The CDR3 loop is CASKRQGGEETQYF. Written as DNA, the CDR3 is TGTGCCAGCAAACGACAGGGAGGGGAAGAGACCCAGTACTTC.

There are a few counts of this clonotype. This rearrangement joins TRBV12-3 or TRBV12-4 to TRBJ1-5; the D is unclear. The CDR3 covers 12 residues. V was shortened by 1 base and J by 6 bases, with 4 bases between the two germline ends. The CDR3 spells CASSLDTQPQHF. The CDR3, as DNA: TGTGCCAGCAGTTTAGACACTCAGCCCCAGCATTTT.

Worth noting for this clonotype: A much larger clone sits a single nucleotide away, making a read error possible. The chain has TRBV7-3 and TRBJ2-1; a possible D gene is TRBD2 (6 bases). Between the trimmed V and J ends, which lost 8 bases and 5 bases, there was a span of 13 bases. CDR3 size: 13 residues. Germline V CDR1 and CDR2: SGHTA, FQGTGA. The CDR3 bases are TGTGCCAGCGGCCGCGGGGCCCACAATGAGCAGTTCTTC. This translates into CASGRGAHNEQFF.

This clonotype was seen a few times. The chain is built from TRBV5-6 and TRBJ2-5, with D tentatively TRBD1 or TRBD2 (5 bases each). The length of the CDR3 is 14 residues. The ends were cut back, 0 bases at V and 7 bases at J, with 13 bases in the middle. Per the germline V gene, CDR1 is SGHDT and CDR2 is YYEEEE. The CDR3 nucleotides read TGTGCCAGCAGCTTGGCCGGGGCCCCGCGGACCCAGTACTTC. Its translation: CASSLAGAPRTQYF.

The rearrangement links TRBV4-3 to TRBJ1-5; D gene unclear. There are 15 residues in the CDR3. V was cut by 0 bases and J by 3 bases, with 9 bases left in between. Germline loops: CDR1 LGHNA, CDR2 YSLEER. The CDR3 DNA reads as TGCGCCAGCAGCCAAGAACGAGGGCCCAATCAGCCCCAGCATTTT. It specifies CASSQERGPNQPQHF.

The chain employs TRBV10-3 and TRBJ2-7; 7 nucleotides align to TRBD2. Looked up from germline, CDR1 is ENHRY and CDR2 is SYGVKD. The CDR3 length is 14 residues. V trimming: 5 bases; J trimming: 5 bases; junction bases outside the gene matches: 9. CDR3 sequence: CAISKGLVENEQYF. The DNA for the CDR3 is TGTGCCATCAGTAAAGGACTAGTTGAGAACGAGCAGTACTTC.

The V gene is TRBV5-6, the J gene TRBJ2-1; D not resolved. The J call is in doubt because the DNA end fits TRBJ2-7 better. The CDR3 covers 12 residues. CDR1 SGHDT and CDR2 YYEEEE come from the germline V gene. The CDR3 coding sequence is TGTGCCAGCAGCCCGAGTTTCAATGAGCAGTACTTC. As protein: CASSPSFNEQYF.

Regarding this clonotype: One end of the junction fails to match germline, which may point to a read error. The chain recombines TRBV5-1 with TRBJ2-7; 8 bases line up with TRBD1. The germline V gene encodes CDR1 SGHRS and CDR2 YFSETQ. CDR3 length: 16 amino acids. In DNA, the CDR3 is TGCGCCAGCAGCTTGGCACCGGACAGGGACACATACGAGCTGTACTTC. The encoded protein is CASSLAPDRDTYELYF.

Only a few counts were recorded for this clonotype. V gene TRBV3-1 combines with J gene TRBJ1-5, with D hard to call. Looked up from germline, CDR1 is LGHDT and CDR2 is YNNKEL (reference sequence). The V end was cut by 4 bases, the J end by 0 bases, with 7 bases between. The length of the CDR3 is 14 residues. CDR3 sequence (DNA): TGTGCCAGCAGCCCCTCTGCTAGCAATCAGCCCCAGCATTTT. Translated, it gives CASSPSASNQPQHF. The full variable domain, its missing parts supplied by reference TRBV3-1 and TRBJ1-5, is DTAVSQTPKYLVTQMGNDKSIKCEQNLGHDTMYWYKQDSKKFLKIMFSYNNKELIINETVPNRFSPKSPDKAHLNLHINSLELGDSAVYFCASSPSASNQPQHFGDGTRLSIL.

This clonotype has more than one count but fewer than ten. A much more abundant neighbour one base away suggests this may be a read error. The V and J genes are TRBV5-1 and TRBJ2-1, with D possibly TRBD2 on 5 matching bases. The CDR3 has 12 amino acids. Germline V CDR1 and CDR2: SGHRS, YFSETQ. With 0 bases removed from V and 14 bases from J, the gap between germline ends came to 12 bases. The CDR3 sequence is CASSLGEYEKFF. DNA for the CDR3: TGCGCCAGCAGCTTGGGGGAGTACGAGAAGTTCTTC. Supplemented by reference TRBV5-1 and TRBJ2-1, the full variable domain reads KAGVTQTPRYLIKTRGQQVTLSCSPISGHRSVSWYQQTPGQGLQFLFEYFSETQRNKGNFPGRFSGRQFSNSRSEMNVSTLELGDSALYLCASSLGEYEKFFGPGTRLTVL.

Written as DNA, the CDR3 is TGTGCCAGCAGTTTAGATAGGAAGCACGTTTTTGGCTACACCTTC. Protein sequence: CASSLDRKHVFGYTF. The chain uses TRBV28 and TRBJ1-2; D remains unclear. The V gene lost 2 bases and the J gene lost 7 bases, with 17 bases spanning the gap. The germline V gene encodes CDR1 MDHEN and CDR2 SYDVKM. This CDR3 is built from 15 residues.

This clonotype was seen a handful of times. The chain combines TRBV7-3 with TRBJ2-5; D is unclear. Germline CDR1 and CDR2: SGHTA and FQGTGA. Trimming took off 3 bases at V and 2 bases at J, with 7 bases between the two ends. The length of the CDR3 is 13 residues. The CDR3 nucleotides read TGTGCCAGCAGCTTGAATCCGCAAGAGACCCAGTACTTC. Its translation: CASSLNPQETQYF.